A single T cell receptor beta chain is shown here with its context. The CDR3 is made up of 11 amino acids. V dropped 5 bases and J dropped 7 bases, with 12 bases sitting between them. CDR1 is DFQATT, CDR2 SNEGSKA, per germline (reference sequence). The data derive from a study of blood T cell repertoires in COVID-19. TCRdb keeps only in-frame clones here, not all; method: immunoSEQ multiplex PCR. The sample yields approximately 200,000 clones, about 88% seen once. This chain uses TRBV20-1 with TRBJ2-7, with D unresolved. The sequence was obtained from a man in his 70s with active or convalescent COVID-19. The specimen was peripheral blood. Here the CDR3 reads CSASQVPEQYF. The DNA of the CDR3 is TGCAGTGCTTCCCAGGTCCCTGAGCAGTACTTC.